This T cell receptor beta chain was retrieved from a study of OX40 agonist ivuxolimab in advanced cancers. In the study overall: Past anti-PD-1, anti-PD-L1 or anti-CTLA-4 therapy was accepted, and 40% had received some.

The germline V gene has CDR1 MNHEY and CDR2 SVGAGI. The CDR3 runs 15 residues. V dropped 5 bases and J dropped 3; count of bases not matched to a gene: 6. Produced via immunoSEQ multiplex PCR; TCRdb's table is partial and in-frame only. The sample consists of about 31,000 clones, about 81% of them appearing once. This sample comprised CD4+ or CD8+ T cells sorted from blood, obtained in a trial of the OX40 agonist ivuxolimab. V and J are TRBV6-5 and TRBJ1-3; 8 nucleotides agree with TRBD1. This TCR was sampled from an adult with an advanced solid tumor such as melanoma, head and neck, liver or kidney cancer. The CDR3 region is CASSTTGGSGNTIYF. The CDR3 nucleotides read TGTGCCAGCAGTACCACAGGGGGTAGTGGAAACACCATATATTTT.